One sample yielded the 27 T cell receptor beta chains listed below, sequenced in a study of T-cell memory formation after mild COVID-19. TCRdb called the 5' RACE reads again in MiXCR, with one record for every CDR3 protein. Of approximately 560,000 distinct CDR3 sequences listed, 15% to 20% are singletons. The sequenced sample was PBMCs or a T cell subset sorted from them (not recorded which). Receptor source: an adult woman who had mild COVID-19 (a few samples of this study predate the infection). Cell type and time point are not known.

This clonotype was detected ten times or more. V gene TRBV5-1 combines with J gene TRBJ2-7, with D tentatively TRBD2 (6 bases). The CDR3 spans 14 residues. CDR1 is SGHRS and CDR2 is YFSETQ in the germline V gene. Trimming removed 3 bases at V and 3 bases at J, with 13 bases between. CDR3 sequence: CASSWSSGNYEQYF. Written as DNA, the CDR3 is TGCGCCAGCAGCTGGAGTAGCGGAAACTACGAGCAGTACTTC.

The chain carries TRBV5-5 and TRBJ1-1; the match to TRBD1 covers 7 bases. Per germline, CDR1 SGHKS and CDR2 YYEKEE (reference sequence). This CDR3 contains 16 residues. J was trimmed by 1 base and V by 0 bases; bases with no gene match: 6. The CDR3 region is CASSLGSNRGNTEAFF. DNA of the CDR3: TGTGCCAGCAGCTTGGGGAGTAACAGGGGGAACACTGAAGCTTTCTTT.

This clonotype occurred a few times. This rearrangement joins TRBV12-3 or TRBV12-4 to TRBJ1-3; D ambiguous. The CDR3 is 13 amino acids. V shed 7 bases and J shed 6 bases, with 13 bases lying between them. This CDR3 reads CASTQTAANTIYF. CDR3 sequence (DNA): TGTGCCAGCACCCAGACGGCCGCAAACACCATATATTTT.

Ten or more counts support this clonotype. The V and J genes are TRBV27 and TRBJ2-1; D remains unclear. CDR1 MNHEY and CDR2 SMNVEV come from the germline V gene (reference sequence). The V end was cut by 2 bases, the J end by 0 bases, with 11 bases between. The CDR3 is 16 residues long. In DNA form, the CDR3 reads TGTGCCAGCAGTTTAGATCGCCGGCACTCCTACAATGAGCAGTTCTTC. Amino acid sequence: CASSLDRRHSYNEQFF.

The V call is TRBV18, the J call TRBJ2-7; TRBD2 matches at 7 bases. CDR1 and CDR2 from the germline V gene are KGHSH and LQKENI. This CDR3 contains 15 residues. V dropped 3 bases and J dropped 6; count of bases not matched to a gene: 11. CDR3 sequence: CASSPNGGLKFEQYF. The CDR3 nucleotides read TGTGCCAGCTCACCGAACGGGGGGTTAAAGTTCGAGCAGTACTTC.

This chain links TRBV3-1 with TRBJ2-1; D remains ambiguous. Trimming shortened V by 1 base and J by 2 bases, and 9 bases separated the two germline ends. Germline CDR1 reads LGHDT; CDR2 reads YNNKEL (reference sequence). The CDR3 loop spans 15 amino acids. The CDR3 sequence: CASSQAGDAYNEQFF. As DNA, the CDR3 is TGTGCCAGCAGCCAAGCGGGTGACGCCTACAATGAGCAGTTCTTC.

The chain has TRBV18 and TRBJ1-1; unclear D gene. This CDR3 contains 17 residues. Germline V lookup: CDR1 KGHSH, CDR2 LQKENI. The ends were cut back, 1 base at V and 2 bases at J, with 17 bases in the middle. DNA of the CDR3: TGTGCCAGCTCACCACGAGACTCACGGACGGTAAACACTGAAGCTTTCTTT. Residues: CASSPRDSRTVNTEAFF.

The gene calls are TRBV5-1 and TRBJ1-2; tentative D call: TRBD1 (5 bases). The V gene lost 2 bases and the J gene lost 8 bases, with 16 bases spanning the gap. The CDR3 sequence is 14 residues long. Germline CDR1 SGHRS, CDR2 YFSETQ. The CDR3 DNA reads as TGCGCCAGCAGCTTAGAAGAAGGGAGGGACGGCTACACCTTC. This sequence encodes CASSLEEGRDGYTF.

The J gene is TRBJ1-1, the V gene TRBV19; TRBD1 might be the D (5 bases). The CDR3 consists of 15 residues. The germline V gene encodes CDR1 LNHDA and CDR2 SQIVND (reference sequence). V shed 2 bases and J shed 5 bases, with 15 bases lying between them. Here the CDR3 DNA reads TGTGCCAGTAGTATATATCTGGGGGTCGGGACTGAAGCTTTCTTT. Translated: CASSIYLGVGTEAFF.

This clonotype was seen more than once but under ten times. The V call is TRBV6-5, the J call TRBJ1-1; perhaps TRBD1 as D (5 bases). V was pared by 0 bases and J by 0 bases, with 11 bases between. The CDR3 length is 16 residues. Per germline, CDR1 MNHEY and CDR2 SVGAGI. CDR3 DNA sequence: TGTGCCAGCAGTTACTCCGGGGCAGTAATGAACACTGAAGCTTTCTTT. Translating it yields CASSYSGAVMNTEAFF.

This chain links TRBV4-2 with TRBJ2-1, with TRBD2 matching over 7 bases. The CDR3 extends over 18 amino acids. Germline V gene sequence: CDR1 LGHNA, CDR2 YNFKEQ. V shed 0 bases, J shed 4 bases, and the junction held 12 bases outside the gene matches. The CDR3 nucleotides read TGTGCCAGCAGCCAAGATTGGGTTCTAGCGGAGAGTTACAATGAGCAGTTCTTC. This translates into CASSQDWVLAESYNEQFF.

Details on this clonotype: This could be a read error, since a much larger clone is one nucleotide away. The chain links TRBV7-2 to TRBJ2-3, with 11 bases that match TRBD2. The CDR3 runs 15 residues. After removal of 1 base from V and 8 bases from J, the junction contained 5 bases not matched to a gene. Germline-derived CDR1 and CDR2 are SGHTA and FQGNSA. CDR3 sequence (DNA): TGTGCCAGCAGCTTAGTGGGACTAGCGGCAGGTACGCAGTATTTT. Amino acids: CASSLVGLAAGTQYF.

The chain combines TRBV7-9 with TRBJ2-5, with D possibly TRBD1 on 7 matching bases. This CDR3 has 16 amino acids. The V end was cut by 1 base, the J end by 0 bases, with 12 bases between. Germline assignment: CDR1 SEHNR and CDR2 FQNEAQ (reference sequence). This CDR3 is CASSLVTGEDQETQYF. CDR3 bases: TGTGCCAGCAGCTTAGTTACAGGGGAGGACCAAGAGACCCAGTACTTC.

This clonotype was counted only a few times. This chain joins TRBV6-5 and TRBJ1-4; 9 bases are a match to TRBD1. Per germline, CDR1 MNHEY and CDR2 SVGAGI. V shed 5 bases and J 1 base; nucleotides not matched to a gene: 2. CDR3 length: 15 amino acids. The CDR3 bases are TGTGCCAGCAGTAAGGGACAGGGAACTAATGAAAAACTGTTTTTT. This translates into CASSKGQGTNEKLFF.

This clonotype was detected only a few times. The chain carries TRBV3-1 and TRBJ2-7, with a possible D match to TRBD2 (6 bases). With 1 base removed from V and 8 bases from J, the gap between germline ends came to 18 bases. The germline V gene encodes CDR1 LGHDT and CDR2 YNNKEL (reference sequence). CDR3 length equals 15 residues. The CDR3 coding sequence is TGTGCCAGCAGCCAAGGGGCGGGGAGCCTTACGAAGCAGTACTTC. This translates into CASSQGAGSLTKQYF.

The gene calls are TRBV19 and TRBJ1-2; D is undetermined. This CDR3 has 15 amino acids. Trimming left V 4 bases short and J 8 bases short, with 20 bases between. CDR1 and CDR2 from the germline V gene are LNHDA and SQIVND (reference sequence). The CDR3 reads CASSTNDLAGIGYTF. The CDR3 bases are TGTGCCAGTAGTACGAACGATCTAGCGGGCATCGGCTACACCTTC.

The rearrangement joins TRBV6-5 to TRBJ2-7; perhaps TRBD1 as D (6 bases). Germline CDR1 reads MNHEY; CDR2 reads SVGAGI. The length of the CDR3 is 13 residues. Trimming removed 2 bases from V and 6 bases from J, with 11 bases in between. The chain's CDR3 is CASSYQGFGEQYF. The CDR3 DNA is TGTGCCAGCAGTTACCAGGGGTTCGGCGAGCAGTACTTC.

In this sample, this clonotype turned up a few times. The V gene is TRBV20-1, the J gene TRBJ2-5, with D unclear. The V gene's germline CDR1 is DFQATT and CDR2 SNEGSKA (reference sequence). The CDR3 contains 10 residues. Between the trimmed V and J ends, which lost 7 bases and 6 bases, there was a span of 9 bases. This CDR3 is CSGGEKTQYF. DNA of the CDR3: TGCAGTGGGGGTGAGAAGACCCAGTACTTC.

The CDR3 loop reads CASSQFWDGIYPYEQYF. CDR3 bases: TGCGCCAGCAGCCAATTTTGGGACGGAATCTACCCCTACGAGCAGTACTTC. The chain joins TRBV4-1 to TRBJ2-7; the D call may be TRBD1 or TRBD2 (5 bases each). The CDR3 consists of 17 residues. V shed 2 bases and J shed 2 bases, with 19 bases lying between them. Germline V gene data show CDR1 as MGHRA and CDR2 as YSYEKL.

The chain uses TRBV28 and TRBJ2-7, with D hard to call. V lost 3 bases, J lost 6 bases, and 3 bases lay in between. The length of the CDR3 is 10 residues. Germline CDR1 and CDR2: MDHEN and SYDVKM. The DNA of the CDR3 is TGTGCCAGCAGTTTGTCCGAGCAGTACTTC. Translated, it gives CASSLSEQYF.

This clonotype showed up just a few times. This chain uses TRBV7-9 with TRBJ1-3; D might be TRBD1 (6 bases). The CDR3 is 15 amino acids. Trimming left V 5 bases short and J 0 bases short, with 11 bases between. Germline assignment: CDR1 SEHNR and CDR2 FQNEAQ (reference sequence). The CDR3 coding sequence is TGTGCCAGCAGCCGGGACATAAACTCTGGAAACACCATATATTTT. Residues: CASSRDINSGNTIYF.

DNA of the CDR3: TGTGCTAGTGGTTTGGTCCTCGGGTCGACGGGTATCAAGCAGTACTTC. Its protein is CASGLVLGSTGIKQYF. This chain connects TRBV12-5 to TRBJ2-7; D remains unclear. Germline CDR1 is LGHNT and CDR2 is FRNRAP. This CDR3 spans 16 amino acids. The ends were cut back, 0 bases at V and 8 bases at J, with 20 bases in the middle.

This clonotype was detected only a few times. The chain is built from TRBV7-8 and TRBJ2-1, with TRBD2 as a possible D gene (5 bases). The CDR3 extends over 18 amino acids. V lost 5 bases to trimming and J lost 0 bases, with 20 bases between them. Germline lookup yields CDR1 SGHVS and CDR2 FQNEAQ. In DNA, the CDR3 is TGTGCCAGCAGCGGGGAGAGGATTGCGGAAAGCTCCTACAATGAGCAGTTCTTC. Protein sequence: CASSGERIAESSYNEQFF.

At least ten counts were recorded for this clonotype. This chain connects TRBV12-3 or TRBV12-4 to TRBJ1-2; 7 bases line up with TRBD1. The CDR3 is made up of 13 amino acids. Trimming at V came to 5 bases and at J to 4 bases, leaving 4 bases not matched to a gene. The DNA of the CDR3 is TGTGCCAGCAGTGCGGGACAGTCCTATGGCTACACCTTC. It codes for CASSAGQSYGYTF.

A few counts support this clonotype. The chain has TRBV6-1 and TRBJ2-5, with D unresolved. The CDR3 runs 14 residues. From germline, CDR1 is MNHNS and CDR2 SASEGT. V was clipped by 6 bases and J by 1 base, with 12 bases between them. The CDR3 coding sequence is TGTGCCAGCAGACCTTTTTTGGGCCAAGAGACCCAGTACTTC. Its translation: CASRPFLGQETQYF.

This clonotype was observed at least ten times. The chain combines TRBV12-3 or TRBV12-4 with TRBJ2-5; 11 nucleotides align to TRBD1. The ends lost 5 bases at V and 13 bases at J; junction bases unmatched: 6. The CDR3 totals 12 residues. CDR3 sequence: CASSIGQGAPYF. In nucleotides, the CDR3 is TGTGCCAGCAGTATTGGACAGGGGGCACCGTACTTC.

The V call is TRBV10-3, the J call TRBJ2-1; 8 bases line up with TRBD2. V shed 10 bases, J shed 0 bases, and the junction held 8 bases outside the gene matches. The CDR3 has 15 residues. Germline lookup yields CDR1 ENHRY and CDR2 SYGVKD. The CDR3 DNA reads as TGTGCCACCCAACTAGCGGAGAGCTCCTACAATGAGCAGTTCTTC. Amino acids: CATQLAESSYNEQFF.